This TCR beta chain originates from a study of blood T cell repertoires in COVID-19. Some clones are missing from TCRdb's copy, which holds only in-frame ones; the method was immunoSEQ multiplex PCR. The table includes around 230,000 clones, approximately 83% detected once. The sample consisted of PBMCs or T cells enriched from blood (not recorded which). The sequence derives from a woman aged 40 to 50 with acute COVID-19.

The CDR3 sequence: CASSLVQLAEYNEQFF. The CDR3 bases are TGTGCCAGCAGCTTAGTGCAGCTAGCGGAGTACAATGAGCAGTTCTTC. The chain carries TRBV11-3 and TRBJ2-1, with TRBD2 identical over 7 bases. V gave up 1 base and J gave up 4 bases; unmatched junction bases: 7. The CDR3 is 16 residues long. Germline-derived CDR1 and CDR2 are SGHNT and YENEEA. The full variable domain, with the rest looked up from reference TRBV11-3 and TRBJ2-1, is EAGVVQSPRYKIIEKKQPVAFWCNPISGHNTLYWYLQNLGQGPELLIRYENEEAVDDSQLPKDRFSAERLKGVDSTLKIQPAELGDSAVYLCASSLVQLAEYNEQFFGPGTRLTVL.